The clone carrying this TCR beta chain was seen a few times. The antigen is undetermined. The data are from a study of blood T cells in healthy people across ages. Study-wide points: A conclusive naive versus antigen-experienced comparison was prevented by the unsorted PBMCs. There were more naive CD4+ cells and higher diversity in long-lived donors than in aged donors.

PBMCs were isolated at a quantity of at least 6.5 million per sample. Then a second PCR, running about 7 to 11 cycles, was carried out with a sample-barcoded 5' primer and a J-beta primer mix. Each cDNA molecule received a tag from a template-switch adaptor that had 12 random nucleotides. TCRdb ran MiXCR on the 5' RACE reads and lists one entry per CDR3 protein. In the table there are about 1 million distinct CDR3 sequences, 40% to 50% of which are singletons. The CDR3 consists of 11 residues. The germline V gene has CDR1 SQVTM and CDR2 ANQGSEA. The V and J ends lost 3 bases and 4 bases respectively, with 4 bases between them.

The V call is TRBV29-1, the J call TRBJ2-1; no clear D gene. The TCR was taken from a woman in her sixties or seventies in good health. Sequencing was carried out using blood. CDR3 coding DNA: TGCAGCGTTGATTTGTACAATGAGCAGTTCTTC. It encodes CSVDLYNEQFF.